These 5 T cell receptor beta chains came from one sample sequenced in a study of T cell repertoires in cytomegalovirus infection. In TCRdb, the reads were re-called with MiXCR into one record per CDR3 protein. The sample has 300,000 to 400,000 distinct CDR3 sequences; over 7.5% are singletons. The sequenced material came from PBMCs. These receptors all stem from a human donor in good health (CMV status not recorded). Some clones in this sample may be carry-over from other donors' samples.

The CDR3 sequence is CASIGTASGMITGTDTQYF. In DNA form, the CDR3 reads TGTGCCAGCATCGGGACCGCTAGCGGGATGATCACAGGCACAGATACGCAGTATTTT. V and J are TRBV11-2 and TRBJ2-3; 9 nucleotides line up with TRBD2. This CDR3 contains 19 residues. Unmatched junction bases numbered 18, after V lost 7 bases and J lost 1 base. Germline values: CDR1 SGHAT, CDR2 FQNNGV.

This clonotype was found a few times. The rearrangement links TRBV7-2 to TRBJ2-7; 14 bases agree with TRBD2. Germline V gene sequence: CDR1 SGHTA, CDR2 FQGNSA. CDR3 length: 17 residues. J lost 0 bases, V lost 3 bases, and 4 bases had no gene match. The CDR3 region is CASSFGLAGGLSYEQYF. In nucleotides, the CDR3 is TGTGCCAGCAGCTTCGGACTAGCGGGGGGCCTCTCCTACGAGCAGTACTTC.

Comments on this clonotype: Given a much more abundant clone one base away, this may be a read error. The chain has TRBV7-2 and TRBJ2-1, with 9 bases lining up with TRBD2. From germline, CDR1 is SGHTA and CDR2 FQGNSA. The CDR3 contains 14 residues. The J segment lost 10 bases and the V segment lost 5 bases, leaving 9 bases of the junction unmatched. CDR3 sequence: CASSPSGKREEQFF. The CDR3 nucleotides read TGTGCCAGCAGCCCTAGCGGGAAACGGGAGGAGCAGTTCTTC.

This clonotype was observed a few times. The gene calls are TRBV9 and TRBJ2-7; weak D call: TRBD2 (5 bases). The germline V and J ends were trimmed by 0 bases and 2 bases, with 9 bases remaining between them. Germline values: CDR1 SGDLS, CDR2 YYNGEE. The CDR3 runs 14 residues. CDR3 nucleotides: TGTGCCAGCAGCGTAGCTGCGGGTCCCTACGAGCAGTACTTC. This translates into CASSVAAGPYEQYF. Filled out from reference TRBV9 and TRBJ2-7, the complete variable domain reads DSGVTQTPKHLITATGQRVTLRCSPRSGDLSVYWYQQSLDQGLQFLIQYYNGEERAKGNILERFSAQQFPDLHSELNLSSLELGDSALYFCASSVAAGPYEQYFGPGTRLTVT.

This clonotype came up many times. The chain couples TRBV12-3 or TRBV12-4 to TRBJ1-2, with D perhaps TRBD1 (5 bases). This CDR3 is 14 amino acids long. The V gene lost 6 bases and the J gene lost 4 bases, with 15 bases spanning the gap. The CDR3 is CASSPEGGAYGYTF. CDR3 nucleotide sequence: TGTGCCAGCAGCCCCGAGGGAGGGGCCTATGGCTACACCTTC.